Listed below are T cell receptor beta chains from one sample, sequenced in a study of shared clonotypes between healthy human individuals. Assay: immunoSEQ multiplex PCR; the TCRdb copy retains only in-frame clones and omits some. Seen here are some 1,400,000 clones, about 96% observed once, and the top ten hold about 1.2%. What was sequenced was naive CD4+ T cells sorted from blood. The receptors were sampled from a man aged 25-45 years in good health. Both conserved end residues are part of each CDR3. Each record gives: J gene, V gene, CDR3 protein.

>TRBJ2-7|TRBV27
CASSLNWGPYEQYF
>TRBJ2-7|TRBV18
CASSPRDNSYEQYF
>TRBJ1-5|TRBV28
CASSSSNRGGNQPQHF
>TRBJ2-7|TRBV28
CASSQTGQQSYEQYF
>TRBJ1-1|TRBV18
CASSPPGQSTEAFF
>TRBJ2-5|TRBV9
CASSVDGPLQETQYF
>TRBJ1-4|TRBV9
CASSVAGVNEKLFF
>TRBJ2-7|TRBV29-1
CSVTGQVTYEQYF
>TRBJ2-7|TRBV19
CASSLIPTSGSSVQQYF
>TRBJ2-1|TRBV28
CASSFSGRPYNEQFF
>TRBJ2-1|TRBV10-3
CAISVRAGVYNEQFF
>TRBJ1-2|TRBV6-5
CASSFRLNYGYTF
>TRBJ2-3|TRBV18
CASSPRQITDTQYF
>TRBJ2-7|TRBV28
CASSRPGQGRYEQYF
>TRBJ2-7|TRBV21-1
CASSPLRWPSGIYEQYF
>TRBJ2-1|TRBV5-4
CASSLGWTSGGYNEQFF
>TRBJ2-1|TRBV2
CASNSGLPYNEQFF
>TRBJ2-2|TRBV19
CASSSAPLAGELFF
>TRBJ2-3|TRBV7-8
CASSLNSWTDTQYF
>TRBJ2-5|TRBV28
CASRSRQGAGETQYF
>TRBJ2-3|TRBV7-2
CASTHSAADTQYF
>TRBJ2-5|TRBV27
CASSFRGGRETQYF
>TRBJ2-3|TRBV7-6
CASSLGLTSGSTDTQYF
>TRBJ2-1|TRBV27
CASSPSTRTSGRVYNEQFF
>TRBJ2-1|TRBV5-1
CASSLVSGRALGSSYNEQFF
>TRBJ1-2|TRBV6-5
CASRRTGDGYTF
>TRBJ1-5|TRBV4-2
CASSLGQGVRQPQHF
>TRBJ2-7|TRBV19
CASSIADRLHYEQYF
>TRBJ1-1|TRBV9
CASSAGGGLESTEAFF
>TRBJ2-7|TRBV6-1
CASRETGTNYYEQYF
>TRBJ1-4|TRBV29-1
CSVRQDNEKLFF
>TRBJ2-1|TRBV6-5
CASSKLAGVGNEQFF
>TRBJ2-7|TRBV6-5
CASTRTGYPYEQYF
>TRBJ2-1|TRBV27
CASSLTPGLAGNNEQFF
>TRBJ2-5|TRBV5-1
CASSSRTGEETQYF
>TRBJ2-7|TRBV6-6
CASRLDRGLSYEQYF
>TRBJ2-7|TRBV6-5
CASRPVDRSGQYF
>TRBJ2-7|TRBV7-3
CASSLMRRDEQYF
>TRBJ2-7|TRBV19
CASSIRDGTTTEQYF
>TRBJ1-2|TRBV19
CASEGGRRGYTF
>TRBJ2-3|TRBV28
CASSLGAGGGTDTQYF
>TRBJ1-2|TRBV25-1
CASSELRAESYGYTF
>TRBJ1-5|TRBV2
CASRPGLGEDHNQPQHF
>TRBJ2-2|TRBV9
CASSVGIGVNTGELFF
>TRBJ2-2|TRBV6-6
CASSYSAGVGTGELFF
>TRBJ2-7|TRBV11-2
CASSPGLAGVYEQYF
>TRBJ2-1|TRBV5-4
CASSPSGWTYNEQFF
>TRBJ2-7|TRBV28
CASSLVYYEQYF